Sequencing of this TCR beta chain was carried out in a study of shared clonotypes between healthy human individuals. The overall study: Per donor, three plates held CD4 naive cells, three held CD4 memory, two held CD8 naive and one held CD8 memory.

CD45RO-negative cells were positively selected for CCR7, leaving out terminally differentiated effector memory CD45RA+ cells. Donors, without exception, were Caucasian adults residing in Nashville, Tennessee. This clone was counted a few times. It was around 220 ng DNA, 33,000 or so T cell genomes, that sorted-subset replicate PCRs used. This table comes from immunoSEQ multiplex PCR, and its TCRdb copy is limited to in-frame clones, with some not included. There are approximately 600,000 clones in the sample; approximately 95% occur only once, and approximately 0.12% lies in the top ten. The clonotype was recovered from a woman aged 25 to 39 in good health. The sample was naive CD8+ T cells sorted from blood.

CDR3 coding DNA: TGTGCCAGCAGCTCCGCATCTGGAAACACCATATATTTT. Amino acid sequence: CASSSASGNTIYF. The chain joins TRBV7-3 to TRBJ1-3; D gene ambiguous. CDR1 SGHTA and CDR2 FQGTGA come from the germline V gene. The V and J ends lost 4 bases and 1 base respectively, with 5 bases between them. The CDR3 consists of 13 residues.